The entry below gives a single TCR beta chain sequence along with its context. Its cognate antigen is unknown. TCRdb reprocessed the PCR reads via MiXCR and lists one record per CDR3 protein. The repertoire holds tens of thousands of distinct CDR3 sequences, with approximately 25% as singletons. This sample is part of a study of molecular identifiers for immune sequencing clone quantification. Points from the study as a whole: Identical barcode-sharing TCR molecules could lead to underestimated sizes for highly expanded clones. In CMV-specific effectors, clones above 20 copies held over 97% of molecules; naive, under 1%.

Germline V gives CDR1 MNHEY, CDR2 SMNVEV (reference sequence). The CDR3 has 16 amino acids. The ends lost 6 bases at V and 0 bases at J; junction bases unmatched: 4. The rearrangement joins TRBV27 to TRBJ1-6, with 8 bases matching TRBD1. This sequence was found in a human donor in good health. Some libraries in this study had Jurkat cell RNA spiked in. Sequencing was done on a sample of naive CD8+ T cells from blood, with Jurkat cell RNA spiked in. Specified subset: FACS-sorted CD8+CD4-CCR7+CD45RA+ naive T cells. The CDR3 sequence is CASSQQGVSYNSPLHF. The CDR3, as DNA: TGTGCCAGCAGCCAACAGGGGGTCTCCTATAATTCACCCCTCCACTTT.